This entry describes one T cell receptor (beta chain). This record belongs to a study of blood T cell repertoires in COVID-19. At the level of the study: Material from acute and convalescent COVID-19 was sourced from the United States, Italy and Spain.

Original methodology: From reference gene primer amplification, estimates of nucleated cell counts were derived. Measured with immunoSEQ multiplex PCR; TCRdb has only the in-frame clones, and not every one. That table is the source of V, J and clone size, and D and trimming were worked out from the DNA. This table holds some 400,000 clones, roughly nine tenths found once. The study drew participants aged roughly 18 to 95 years from some 25 US areas. The study assigned cohorts using participant-reported clinical history. The V segment lost 5 bases and the J segment 0 bases; nucleotides outside the gene matches: 9. Per the germline V gene, CDR1 is SNHLY and CDR2 is FYNNEI. The CDR3 has 17 residues.

This TCR derives from a woman in her 40s who had been exposed to COVID-19. This chain joins TRBV2 and TRBJ1-3; TRBD1 aligns across 8 bases. Sequencing input: PBMCs or T cells enriched from blood (not recorded which). The CDR3 DNA reads TGTGCCAGCAGTCTTAGATTTGGACAGGGCTCTGGAAACACCATATATTTT. It translates to CASSLRFGQGSGNTIYF.